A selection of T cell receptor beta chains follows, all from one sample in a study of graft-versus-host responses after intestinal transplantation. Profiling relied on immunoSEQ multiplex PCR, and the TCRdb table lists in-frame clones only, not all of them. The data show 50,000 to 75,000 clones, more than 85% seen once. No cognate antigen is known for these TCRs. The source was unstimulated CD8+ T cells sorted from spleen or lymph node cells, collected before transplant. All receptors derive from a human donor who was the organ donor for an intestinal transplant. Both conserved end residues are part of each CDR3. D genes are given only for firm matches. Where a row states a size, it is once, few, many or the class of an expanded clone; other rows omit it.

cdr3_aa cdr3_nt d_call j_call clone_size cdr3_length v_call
CASGEGGDQPQHF TGTGCCAGTGGTGAGGGTGGGGATCAGCCCCAGCATTTT - TRBJ1-5 - 13 TRBV19
CAWSHPRLAGDGEQYF TGTGCCTGGAGCCACCCCCGACTAGCGGGAGATGGCGAGCAGTACTTC TRBD2 TRBJ2-7 - 16 TRBV30
CASSMGLAGGSYEQYF TGTGCCAGCAGCATGGGACTAGCGGGAGGATCCTACGAGCAGTACTTC TRBD2 TRBJ2-7 - 16 TRBV7-8
CAWSSLENTEAFF TGTGCCTGGAGTAGCCTTGAGAACACTGAAGCTTTCTTT - TRBJ1-1 - 13 TRBV30
CASSSGHQYGYTF TGTGCCAGCAGCTCCGGACACCAATATGGCTACACCTTC - TRBJ1-2 - 13 TRBV13
CASSPALSYNEQFF TGCGCCAGCAGCCCCGCGCTCTCCTACAATGAGCAGTTCTTC - TRBJ2-1 - 14 TRBV4-3
CASSQDSQGVRYEQYF TGTGCCAGCAGCCAAGATTCGCAGGGTGTCAGGTACGAGCAGTACTTC - TRBJ2-7 - 16 TRBV4-2
CASSLSNEQFF TGTGCCAGCAGTCTAAGTAATGAGCAGTTCTTC - TRBJ2-1 - 11 TRBV28
CASSSRTFLNPNNEQFF TGTGCCAGCAGCTCCCGGACTTTTCTGAATCCCAACAATGAGCAGTTCTTC - TRBJ2-1 - 17 TRBV5-6
CASSDSSSGSHTGELFF TGTGCCAGCAGTGACTCGAGTAGCGGGAGTCATACCGGGGAGCTGTTTTTT TRBD2 TRBJ2-2 few 17 TRBV6-4
CASLDREGSYEQYF TGTGCCAGCTTAGACAGGGAAGGCTCCTACGAGCAGTACTTC TRBD1 TRBJ2-7 - 14 TRBV27
CASSDGTGKARTEAFF TGTGCCAGCAGCGACGGGACAGGGAAGGCCCGTACTGAAGCTTTCTTT TRBD1 TRBJ1-1 - 16 TRBV5-6
CASSQSNTGELFF TGCGCCAGCAGCCAGTCTAACACCGGGGAGCTGTTTTTT - TRBJ2-2 - 13 TRBV4-1
CASGVGEQSIMERNYGYTF TGTGCTAGTGGCGTTGGTGAACAGTCGATCATGGAACGAAACTATGGCTACACCTTC - TRBJ1-2 - 19 TRBV12-5
CAWSVTSGSWEQYF TGTGCCTGGAGTGTAACTAGCGGGAGCTGGGAGCAGTACTTC TRBD2 TRBJ2-7 - 14 TRBV30
CASSRWTVNTEAFF TGTGCCAGCAGTCGATGGACAGTTAACACTGAAGCTTTCTTT - TRBJ1-1 - 14 TRBV28
CASSQDWGRPQDYGYTF TGCGCCAGCAGCCAAGATTGGGGCAGGCCGCAGGACTATGGCTACACCTTC - TRBJ1-2 - 17 TRBV4-1
CASSLFRLASGKENNEQFF TGTGCCAGCAGCTTATTTCGATTGGCTAGCGGGAAGGAAAACAATGAGCAGTTCTTC TRBD2 TRBJ2-1 - 19 TRBV7-2
CAISESRGLGEKLFF TGTGCCATCAGTGAGTCAAGGGGGCTGGGGGAAAAACTGTTTTTT TRBD1 TRBJ1-4 once 15 TRBV10-3
CASSPLAGGQNEQFF TGTGCCAGCAGCCCTCTAGCGGGAGGGCAAAATGAGCAGTTCTTC TRBD2 TRBJ2-1 - 15 TRBV7-3
CASSPFSNQPQHF TGTGCCAGCAGTCCCTTTAGCAATCAGCCCCAGCATTTT - TRBJ1-5 - 13 TRBV28
CASSSGWGLPGEQYF TGTGCCAGCAGCTCGGGGTGGGGTTTACCGGGGGAGCAGTACTTC - TRBJ2-7 - 15 TRBV27
CASSPFPSGSSYNEQFF TGTGCCAGCAGCCCATTCCCTAGCGGGAGCTCCTACAATGAGCAGTTCTTC TRBD2 TRBJ2-1 - 17 TRBV7-9
CASSLEFRERHTQYF TGTGCCAGCAGCTTGGAGTTTCGGGAGAGGCATACGCAGTATTTT - TRBJ2-3 once 15 TRBV7-9
CSVEMGRAREQYF TGCAGCGTTGAAATGGGCAGGGCGCGTGAGCAGTACTTC - TRBJ2-7 - 13 TRBV29-1
CASSASGRGSQETQYF TGTGCCAGCAGCGCAAGCGGGAGGGGCTCTCAAGAGACCCAGTACTTC TRBD2 TRBJ2-5 - 16 TRBV9
CSVTGPTGELFF TGCAGCGTAACAGGGCCCACCGGGGAGCTGTTTTTT - TRBJ2-2 - 12 TRBV29-1
CASSFDAGDEEEQFF TGTGCCAGCAGTTTTGATGCGGGTGACGAAGAGGAGCAGTTCTTC - TRBJ2-1 - 15 TRBV27
CASSQDQAGGYNEQFF TGCGCCAGCAGCCAAGATCAGGCAGGGGGTTACAATGAGCAGTTCTTC TRBD1 TRBJ2-1 - 16 TRBV4-3